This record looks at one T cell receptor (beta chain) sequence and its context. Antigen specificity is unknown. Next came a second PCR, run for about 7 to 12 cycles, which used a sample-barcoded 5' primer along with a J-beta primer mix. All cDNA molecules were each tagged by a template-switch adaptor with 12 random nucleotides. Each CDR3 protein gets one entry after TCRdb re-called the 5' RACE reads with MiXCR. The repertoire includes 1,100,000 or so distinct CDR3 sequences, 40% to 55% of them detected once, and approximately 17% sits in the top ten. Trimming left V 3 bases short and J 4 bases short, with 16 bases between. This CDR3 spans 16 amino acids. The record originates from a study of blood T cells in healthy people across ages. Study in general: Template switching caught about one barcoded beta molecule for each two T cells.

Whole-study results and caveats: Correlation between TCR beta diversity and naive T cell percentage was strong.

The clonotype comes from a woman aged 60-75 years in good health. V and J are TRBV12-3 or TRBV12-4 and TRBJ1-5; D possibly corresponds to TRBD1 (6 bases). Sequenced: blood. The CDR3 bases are TGTGCCAGCAGTTTTGGGGGCAGTGGAACAAATCAGCCCCAGCATTTT. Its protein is CASSFGGSGTNQPQHF.